These 4 T cell receptor beta chains originate from one sample sequenced in a study of long-term antiretroviral therapy in people with HIV (dated 2022 in TCRdb). Sequencing of the TRB variable region was done with the immunoSEQ hsTCRB v3.0 assay at survey level resolution. What TCRdb holds here is the immuneACCESS table cut down to in-frame rearrangements. Part of the clones is not present; checked against another copy, under half of the missing clones reflect an unresolved V gene, and the others are unexplained. The sample table shows about 30,000 clones, and 75% to 90% are seen once. The ten largest clones capture approximately 7% of the sample. Sequenced material: unsorted PBMCs, taken 0.3 years after starting antiretroviral therapy. The receptor source for this set is a man aged 40-49 years with HIV.

The chain couples TRBV14 to TRBJ2-2; no clear D. The CDR3 extends over 16 amino acids. Germline CDR1 SGHDN, CDR2 FVKESK. V gave up 4 bases and J gave up 0 bases, with 12 bases separating them. The CDR3 DNA reads TGTGCCAGCAGCCGACTGGACGTCTCGAACACCGGGGAGCTGTTTTTT. Protein product: CASSRLDVSNTGELFF.

The CDR3, as DNA: TGTGCCAGCAGCCGGGGGGTAGGAAATCAGCCCCAGCATTTT. This gives the protein CASSRGVGNQPQHF. V and J are TRBV5-4 and TRBJ1-5, with D maybe TRBD1 (5 bases). V was cut by 4 bases and J by 4 bases, with 12 bases left in between. The CDR3 totals 14 residues. Germline values: CDR1 SGHNT, CDR2 YYREEE (reference sequence).

The chain employs TRBV6-1 and TRBJ2-7; TRBD1 aligns across 9 bases. Germline lookup yields CDR1 MNHNS and CDR2 SASEGT. This CDR3 comprises 15 residues. J was trimmed by 3 bases and V by 4 bases; bases with no gene match: 7. The CDR3 here is CASSGRTGDGYEQYF. DNA for the CDR3: TGTGCCAGCAGTGGACGGACAGGGGATGGCTACGAGCAGTACTTC.

The genes are TRBV9 and TRBJ1-1; TRBD1 is a possible D gene (5 bases). Trimming removed 3 bases at V and 3 bases at J, with 15 bases between. This CDR3 spans 15 amino acids. The germline CDR1 and CDR2 sequences are SGDLS and YYNGEE. Here the CDR3 DNA reads TGTGCCAGCAGCGGGAGCGGGGGGTGGGACACTGAAGCTTTCTTT. Protein sequence: CASSGSGGWDTEAFF.